The 3 T cell receptor beta chains below come from one sample, sequenced in a study of human T cells and chemical hapten exposure. The time point: patch test 2, 6 weeks after DPC sensitization. Treatment given: therapeutic diphenylcyclopropenone sensitization with weekly scalp DPC. TCRdb ran MiXCR on the RACE reads and lists one entry per CDR3 protein. Among about 110,000 distinct CDR3 sequences listed, 9% to 9.5% were seen once. The material sequenced was whole blood, taken in connection with sensitization to the hapten diphenylcyclopropenone (DPC). The receptors come from a woman between 35 and 50 years old with alopecia areata. Some clones in this sample may be carry-over from other donors' samples.

This clonotype was observed a handful of times. J is TRBJ1-1 and V is TRBV20-1; 9 bases are a match to TRBD1. The germline gives CDR1 DFQATT, CDR2 SNEGSKA (reference sequence). Trimming cost V 6 bases and J 4 bases; bases outside gene matches: 12. The CDR3 length is 15 residues. The CDR3 sequence: CSAERLQGAGTEAFF. The DNA of the CDR3 is TGCAGTGCGGAAAGACTACAGGGGGCTGGCACTGAAGCTTTCTTT.

This clonotype was seen repeatedly, ten times or more. The chain uses TRBV6-2 or TRBV6-3 and TRBJ2-7; D unresolved. The V end was cut by 7 bases, the J end by 0 bases, with 4 bases between. CDR1 MNHEY and CDR2 SVGEGT come from the germline V gene. The CDR3 spans 11 residues. The CDR3: CASTGSYEQYF. The CDR3 DNA follows: TGTGCCAGCACCGGCTCCTACGAGCAGTACTTC.

This clonotype came up many times. The chain combines TRBV28 with TRBJ2-3; 8 bases are a match to TRBD2. Germline V gives CDR1 MDHEN, CDR2 SYDVKM. This CDR3 spans 14 amino acids. V shed 2 bases, J shed 10 bases, and the junction held 8 bases outside the gene matches. The CDR3 sequence is CASSLNRPGGPQYF. The DNA of the CDR3 is TGTGCCAGCAGTTTAAACCGCCCGGGAGGGCCGCAGTATTTT.